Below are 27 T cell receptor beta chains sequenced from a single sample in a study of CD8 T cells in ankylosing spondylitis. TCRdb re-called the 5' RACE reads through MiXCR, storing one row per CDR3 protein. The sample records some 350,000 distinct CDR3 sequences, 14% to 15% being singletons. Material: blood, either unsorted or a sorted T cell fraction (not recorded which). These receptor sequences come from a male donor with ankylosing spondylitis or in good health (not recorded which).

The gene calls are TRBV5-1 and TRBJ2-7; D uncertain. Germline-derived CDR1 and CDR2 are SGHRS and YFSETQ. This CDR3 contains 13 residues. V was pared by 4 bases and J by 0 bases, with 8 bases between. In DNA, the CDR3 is TGCGCCAGCAGCACGGACGCCTCCTACGAGCAGTACTTC. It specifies CASSTDASYEQYF.

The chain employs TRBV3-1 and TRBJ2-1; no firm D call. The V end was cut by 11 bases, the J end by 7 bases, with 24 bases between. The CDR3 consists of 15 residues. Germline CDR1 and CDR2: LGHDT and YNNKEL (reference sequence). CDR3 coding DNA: TGTGCCTCCTCCAACCCGGACCCATGGAAAAATGAGCAGTTCTTC. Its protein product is CASSNPDPWKNEQFF.

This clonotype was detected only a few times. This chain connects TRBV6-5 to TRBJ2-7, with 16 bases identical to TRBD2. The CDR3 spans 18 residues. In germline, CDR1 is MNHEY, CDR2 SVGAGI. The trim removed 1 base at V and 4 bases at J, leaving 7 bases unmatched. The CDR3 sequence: CASSYYGTSGRAIYEQYF. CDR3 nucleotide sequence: TGTGCCAGCAGTTACTACGGGACTAGCGGGAGGGCCATATACGAGCAGTACTTC.

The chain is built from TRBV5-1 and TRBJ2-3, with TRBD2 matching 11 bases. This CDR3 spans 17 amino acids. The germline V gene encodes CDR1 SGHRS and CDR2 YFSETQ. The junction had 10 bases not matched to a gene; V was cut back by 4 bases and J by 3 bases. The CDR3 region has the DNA TGCGCCAGCAGCACTGGCCGGGGACTAGCGGATACAGATACGCAGTATTTT. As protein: CASSTGRGLADTDTQYF.

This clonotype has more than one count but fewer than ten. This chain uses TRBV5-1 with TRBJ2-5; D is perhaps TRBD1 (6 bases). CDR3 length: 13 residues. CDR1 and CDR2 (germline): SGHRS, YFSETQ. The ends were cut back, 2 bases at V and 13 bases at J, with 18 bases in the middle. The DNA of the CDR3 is TGCGCCAGCAGCTTCCAGGGGTACAGGAGTAGGTACTTC. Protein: CASSFQGYRSRYF.

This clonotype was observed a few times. CDR3 coding DNA: TGCAGCGTGGATACAGGGGGCGCCGATGGCTACACCTTC. Translating it yields CSVDTGGADGYTF. The chain recombines TRBV29-1 with TRBJ1-2; the match to TRBD1 covers 9 bases. The CDR3 loop spans 13 amino acids. Germline lookup yields CDR1 SQVTM and CDR2 ANQGSEA. V lost 6 bases, J lost 6 bases, and 8 bases stayed unmatched.

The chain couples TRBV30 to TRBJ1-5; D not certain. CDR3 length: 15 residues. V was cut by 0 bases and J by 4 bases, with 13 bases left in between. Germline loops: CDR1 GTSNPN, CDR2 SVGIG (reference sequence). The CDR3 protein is CAWSVPGSGNQPQHF. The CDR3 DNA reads TGTGCCTGGAGTGTCCCCGGATCGGGGAATCAGCCCCAGCATTTT.

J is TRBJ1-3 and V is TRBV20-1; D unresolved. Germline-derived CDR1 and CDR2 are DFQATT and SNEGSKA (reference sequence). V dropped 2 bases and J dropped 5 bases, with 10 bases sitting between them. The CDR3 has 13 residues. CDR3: CSARNLFRNTIYF. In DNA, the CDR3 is TGCAGTGCTAGAAATCTTTTCCGAAACACCATATATTTT.

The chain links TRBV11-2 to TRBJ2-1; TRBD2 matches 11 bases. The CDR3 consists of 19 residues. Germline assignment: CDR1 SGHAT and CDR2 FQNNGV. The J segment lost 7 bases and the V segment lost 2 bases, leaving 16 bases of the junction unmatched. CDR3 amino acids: CASSLMVGLADNSRNEQFF. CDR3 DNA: TGTGCCAGCAGCTTAATGGTGGGACTAGCGGACAACTCTAGGAATGAGCAGTTCTTC.

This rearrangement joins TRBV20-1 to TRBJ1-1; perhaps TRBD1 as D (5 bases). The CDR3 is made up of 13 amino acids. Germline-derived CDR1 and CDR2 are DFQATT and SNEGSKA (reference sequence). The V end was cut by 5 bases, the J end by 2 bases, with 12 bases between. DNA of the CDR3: TGCAGTGCTGGGAGGCAGGGTAACACTGAAGCTTTCTTT. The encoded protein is CSAGRQGNTEAFF.

This CDR3 reads CSAPIREAFF. As DNA, the CDR3 is TGCAGTGCTCCAATACGGGAAGCTTTCTTT. The chain carries TRBV20-1 and TRBJ1-1; unclear D gene. This CDR3 has 10 amino acids. Germline loops: CDR1 DFQATT, CDR2 SNEGSKA (reference sequence). V was cut by 5 bases and J by 8 bases, with 9 bases left in between.

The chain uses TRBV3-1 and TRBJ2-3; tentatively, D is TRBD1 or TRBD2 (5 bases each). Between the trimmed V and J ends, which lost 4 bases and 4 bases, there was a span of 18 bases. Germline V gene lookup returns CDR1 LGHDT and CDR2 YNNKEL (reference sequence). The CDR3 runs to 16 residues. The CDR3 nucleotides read TGTGCCAGCAGCCCTGGGACCCTGGAAGGGGCAGATACGCAGTATTTT. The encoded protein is CASSPGTLEGADTQYF.

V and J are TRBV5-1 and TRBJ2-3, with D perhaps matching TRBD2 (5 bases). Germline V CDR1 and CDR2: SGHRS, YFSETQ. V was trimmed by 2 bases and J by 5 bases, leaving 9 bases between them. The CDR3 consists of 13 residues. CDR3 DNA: TGCGCCAGCAGCTTCCGGACTGGAGATACGCAGTATTTT. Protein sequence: CASSFRTGDTQYF.

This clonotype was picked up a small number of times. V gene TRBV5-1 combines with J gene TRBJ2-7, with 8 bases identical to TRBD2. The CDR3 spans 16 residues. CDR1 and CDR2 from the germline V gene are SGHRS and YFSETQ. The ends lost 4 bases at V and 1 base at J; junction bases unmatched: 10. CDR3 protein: CASSPGGQGRSYEQYF. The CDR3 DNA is TGCGCCAGCAGCCCGGGAGGGCAGGGGCGTTCCTACGAGCAGTACTTC.

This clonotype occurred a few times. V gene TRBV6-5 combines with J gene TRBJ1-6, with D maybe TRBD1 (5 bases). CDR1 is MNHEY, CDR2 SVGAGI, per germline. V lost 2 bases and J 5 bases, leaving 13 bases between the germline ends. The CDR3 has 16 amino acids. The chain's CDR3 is CASSYPGTGNNSPLHF. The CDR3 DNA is TGTGCCAGCAGTTACCCCGGGACGGGAAATAATTCACCCCTCCACTTT.

The CDR3 DNA follows: TGCAGTGCTAGAATCGGGAGGGGCCCCACCGGGGAGCTGTTTTTT. Its protein is CSARIGRGPTGELFF. This sequence joins TRBV20-1 and TRBJ2-2; 8 bases match TRBD2. Germline V gene sequence: CDR1 DFQATT, CDR2 SNEGSKA (reference sequence). After removal of 2 bases from V and 4 bases from J, the junction contained 6 bases not matched to a gene. The CDR3 covers 15 residues.

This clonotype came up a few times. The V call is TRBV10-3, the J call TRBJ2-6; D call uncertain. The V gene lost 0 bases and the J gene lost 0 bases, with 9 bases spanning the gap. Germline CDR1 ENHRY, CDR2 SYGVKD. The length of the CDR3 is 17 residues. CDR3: CAISESGTYSGANVLTF. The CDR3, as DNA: TGTGCCATCAGTGAGTCTGGCACTTACTCTGGGGCCAACGTCCTGACTTTC.

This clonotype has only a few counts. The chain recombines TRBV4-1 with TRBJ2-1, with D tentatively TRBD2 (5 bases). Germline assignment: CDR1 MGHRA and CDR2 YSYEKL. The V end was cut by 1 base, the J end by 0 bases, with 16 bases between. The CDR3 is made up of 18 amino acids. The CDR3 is CASSQVPERIASYNEQFF. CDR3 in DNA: TGCGCCAGCAGCCAAGTTCCAGAGCGGATTGCCTCCTACAATGAGCAGTTCTTC.

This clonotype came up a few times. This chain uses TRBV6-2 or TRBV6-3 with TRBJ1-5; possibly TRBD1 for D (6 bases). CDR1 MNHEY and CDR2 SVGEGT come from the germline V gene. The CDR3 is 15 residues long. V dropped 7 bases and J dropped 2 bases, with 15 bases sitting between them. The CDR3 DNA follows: TGTGCCAGCATGGTGTGGGGACACGGCAATCAGCCCCAGCATTTT. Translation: CASMVWGHGNQPQHF.

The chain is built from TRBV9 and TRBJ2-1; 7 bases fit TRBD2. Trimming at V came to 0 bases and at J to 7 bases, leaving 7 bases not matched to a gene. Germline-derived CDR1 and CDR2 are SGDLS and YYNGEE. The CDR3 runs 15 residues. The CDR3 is CASSVEVGGINEQFF. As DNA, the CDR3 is TGTGCCAGCAGCGTAGAGGTGGGAGGGATAAATGAGCAGTTCTTC.

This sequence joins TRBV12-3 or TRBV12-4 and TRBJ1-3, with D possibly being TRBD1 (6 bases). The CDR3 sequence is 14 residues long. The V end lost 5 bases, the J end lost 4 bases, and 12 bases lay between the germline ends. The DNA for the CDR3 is TGTGCCAGCAGTGATAGGGGGGCAGGAAACACCATATATTTT. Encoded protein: CASSDRGAGNTIYF.

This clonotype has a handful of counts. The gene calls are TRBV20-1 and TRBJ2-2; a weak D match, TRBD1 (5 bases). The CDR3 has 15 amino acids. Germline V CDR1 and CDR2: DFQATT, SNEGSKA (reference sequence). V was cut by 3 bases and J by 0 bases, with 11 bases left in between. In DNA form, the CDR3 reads TGCAGTGCTAGTTGGGGCCCCGCGAACACCGGGGAGCTGTTTTTT. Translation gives CSASWGPANTGELFF.

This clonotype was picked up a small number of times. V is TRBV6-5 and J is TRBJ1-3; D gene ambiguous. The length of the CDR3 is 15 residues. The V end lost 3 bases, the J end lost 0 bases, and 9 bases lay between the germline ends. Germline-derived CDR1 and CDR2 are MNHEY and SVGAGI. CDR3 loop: CASSYDTVSGNTIYF. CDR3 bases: TGTGCCAGCAGTTATGATACGGTCTCTGGAAACACCATATATTTT.

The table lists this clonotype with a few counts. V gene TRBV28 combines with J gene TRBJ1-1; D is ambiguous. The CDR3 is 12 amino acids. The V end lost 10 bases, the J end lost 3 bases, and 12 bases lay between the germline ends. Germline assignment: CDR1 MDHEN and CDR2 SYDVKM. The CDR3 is CATFLRDTEAFF. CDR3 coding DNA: TGTGCCACCTTCCTTCGGGACACTGAAGCTTTCTTT.

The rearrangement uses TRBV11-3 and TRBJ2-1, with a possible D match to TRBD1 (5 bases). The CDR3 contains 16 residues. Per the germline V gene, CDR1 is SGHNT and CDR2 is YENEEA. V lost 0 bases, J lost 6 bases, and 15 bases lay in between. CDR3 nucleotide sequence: TGTGCCAGCAGCTTAGAGGGATGGGGCGCAGGCAATGAGCAGTTCTTC. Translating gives CASSLEGWGAGNEQFF.

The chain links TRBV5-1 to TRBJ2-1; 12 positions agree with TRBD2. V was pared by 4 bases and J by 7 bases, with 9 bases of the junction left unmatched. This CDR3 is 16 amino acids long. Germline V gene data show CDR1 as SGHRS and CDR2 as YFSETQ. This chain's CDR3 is CASSVSTSGSRNEQFF. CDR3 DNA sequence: TGCGCCAGCAGCGTGTCGACTAGCGGGAGTCGTAATGAGCAGTTCTTC.

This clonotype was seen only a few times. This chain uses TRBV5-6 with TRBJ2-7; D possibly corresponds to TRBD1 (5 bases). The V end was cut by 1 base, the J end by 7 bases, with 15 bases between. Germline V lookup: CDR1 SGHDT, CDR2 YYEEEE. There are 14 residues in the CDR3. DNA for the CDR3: TGTGCCAGCAGCTTGTACAAGGGGTTCGGTGAGCAGTACTTC. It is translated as CASSLYKGFGEQYF.